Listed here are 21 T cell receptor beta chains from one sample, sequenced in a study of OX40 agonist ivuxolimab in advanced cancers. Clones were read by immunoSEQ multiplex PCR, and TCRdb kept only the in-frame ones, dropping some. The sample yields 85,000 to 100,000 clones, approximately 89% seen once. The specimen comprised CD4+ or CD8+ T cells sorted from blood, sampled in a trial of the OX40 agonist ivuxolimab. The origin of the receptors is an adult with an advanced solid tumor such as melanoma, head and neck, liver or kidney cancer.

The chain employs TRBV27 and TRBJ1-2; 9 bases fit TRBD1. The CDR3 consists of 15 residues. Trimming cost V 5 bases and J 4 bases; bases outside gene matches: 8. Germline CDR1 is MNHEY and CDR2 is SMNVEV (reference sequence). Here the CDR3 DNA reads TGTGCCAGCAGTCCAAAAACAGGGGGCGGCTATGGCTACACCTTC. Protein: CASSPKTGGGYGYTF.

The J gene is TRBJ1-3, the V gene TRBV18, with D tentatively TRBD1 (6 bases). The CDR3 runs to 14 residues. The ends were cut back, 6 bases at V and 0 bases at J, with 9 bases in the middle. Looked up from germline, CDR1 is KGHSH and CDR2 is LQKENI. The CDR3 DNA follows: TGTGCCAGCTCCCAGGGGAACTCTGGAAACACCATATATTTT. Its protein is CASSQGNSGNTIYF.

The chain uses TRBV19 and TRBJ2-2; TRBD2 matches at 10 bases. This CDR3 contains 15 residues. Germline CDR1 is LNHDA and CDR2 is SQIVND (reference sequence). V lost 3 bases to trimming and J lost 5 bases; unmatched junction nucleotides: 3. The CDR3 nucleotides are TGTGCCAGTAGTATGTTACTAGCGGGGACCGGGGAGCTGTTTTTT. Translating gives CASSMLLAGTGELFF.

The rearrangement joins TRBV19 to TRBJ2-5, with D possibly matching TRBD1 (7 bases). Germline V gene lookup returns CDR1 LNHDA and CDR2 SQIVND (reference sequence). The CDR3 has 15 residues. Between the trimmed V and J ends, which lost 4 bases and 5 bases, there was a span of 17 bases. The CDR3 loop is CASSKNRGRGETQYF. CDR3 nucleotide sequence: TGTGCCAGTAGTAAGAACAGGGGCCGGGGGGAGACCCAGTACTTC. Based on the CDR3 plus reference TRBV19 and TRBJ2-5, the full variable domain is DGGITQSPKYLFRKEGQNVTLSCEQNLNHDAMYWYRQDPGQGLRLIYYSQIVNDFQKGDIAEGYSVSREKKESFPLTVTSAQKNPTAFYLCASSKNRGRGETQYFGPGTRLLVL.

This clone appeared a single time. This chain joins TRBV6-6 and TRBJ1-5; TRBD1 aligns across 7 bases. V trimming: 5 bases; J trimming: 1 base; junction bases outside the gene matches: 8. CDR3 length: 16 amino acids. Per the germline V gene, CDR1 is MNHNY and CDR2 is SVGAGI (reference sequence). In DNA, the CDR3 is TGTGCCAGCAGTAACGGAGGGGGCGCGAGCAATCAGCCCCAGCATTTT. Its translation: CASSNGGGASNQPQHF.

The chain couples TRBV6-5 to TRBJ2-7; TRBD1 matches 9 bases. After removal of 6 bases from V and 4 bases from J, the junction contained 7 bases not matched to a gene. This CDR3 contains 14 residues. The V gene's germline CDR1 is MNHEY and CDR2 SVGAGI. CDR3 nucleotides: TGTGCCAGCAGGTCCGGGACAGGGATATACGAGCAGTACGTC. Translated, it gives CASRSGTGIYEQYV.

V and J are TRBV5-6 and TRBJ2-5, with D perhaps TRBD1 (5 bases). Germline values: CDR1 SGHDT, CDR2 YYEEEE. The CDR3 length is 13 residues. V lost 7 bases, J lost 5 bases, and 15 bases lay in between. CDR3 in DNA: TGTGCCAGCGCTAGGGGAAGAGTTGAGACCCAGTACTTC. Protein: CASARGRVETQYF.

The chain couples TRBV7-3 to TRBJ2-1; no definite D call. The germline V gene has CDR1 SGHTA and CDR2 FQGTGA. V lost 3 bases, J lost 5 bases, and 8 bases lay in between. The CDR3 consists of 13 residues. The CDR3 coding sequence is TGTGCCAGCAGCTTCGGCAGCCACAATGAGCAGTTCTTC. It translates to CASSFGSHNEQFF.

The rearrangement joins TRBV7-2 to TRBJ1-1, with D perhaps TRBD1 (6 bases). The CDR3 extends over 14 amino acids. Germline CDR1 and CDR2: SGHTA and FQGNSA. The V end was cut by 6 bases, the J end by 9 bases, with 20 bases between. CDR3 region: CASSLTAGAIQAFF. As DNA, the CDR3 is TGTGCCAGCAGTCTCACAGCGGGGGCTATCCAAGCTTTCTTT.

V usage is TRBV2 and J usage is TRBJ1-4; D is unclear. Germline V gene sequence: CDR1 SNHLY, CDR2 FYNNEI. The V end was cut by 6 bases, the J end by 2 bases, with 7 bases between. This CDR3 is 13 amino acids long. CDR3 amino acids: CASRPGTNEKLFF. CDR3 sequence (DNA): TGTGCCAGCAGGCCCGGGACTAATGAAAAACTGTTTTTT.

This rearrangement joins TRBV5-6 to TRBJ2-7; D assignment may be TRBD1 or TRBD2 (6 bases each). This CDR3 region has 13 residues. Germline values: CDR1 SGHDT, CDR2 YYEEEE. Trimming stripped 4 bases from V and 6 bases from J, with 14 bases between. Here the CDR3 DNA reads TGTGCCAGCAGCCGCGGTCGGGGGCTCGAGCAGTACGTC. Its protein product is CASSRGRGLEQYV.

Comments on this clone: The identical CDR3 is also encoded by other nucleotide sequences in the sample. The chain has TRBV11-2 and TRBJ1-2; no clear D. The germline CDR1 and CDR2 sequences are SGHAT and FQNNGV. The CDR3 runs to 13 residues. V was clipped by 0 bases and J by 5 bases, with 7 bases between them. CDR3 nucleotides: TGTGCCAGCAGCTTAGAAAGGAGGTATGGCTACACCTTC. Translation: CASSLERRYGYTF.

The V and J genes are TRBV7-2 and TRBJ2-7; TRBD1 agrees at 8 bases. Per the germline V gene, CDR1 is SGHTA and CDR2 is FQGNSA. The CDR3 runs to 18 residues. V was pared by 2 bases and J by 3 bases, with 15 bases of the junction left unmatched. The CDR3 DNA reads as TGTGCCAGCAGCTTAAAGTTGGGAGTGACAGGGGCAGACTACGAGCAGTACTTC. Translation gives CASSLKLGVTGADYEQYF. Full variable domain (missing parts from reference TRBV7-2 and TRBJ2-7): GAGVSQSPSNKVTEKGKDVELRCDPISGHTALYWYRQSLGQGLEFLIYFQGNSAPDKSGLPSDRFSAERTGGSVSTLTIQRTQQEDSAVYLCASSLKLGVTGADYEQYFGPGTRLTVT.

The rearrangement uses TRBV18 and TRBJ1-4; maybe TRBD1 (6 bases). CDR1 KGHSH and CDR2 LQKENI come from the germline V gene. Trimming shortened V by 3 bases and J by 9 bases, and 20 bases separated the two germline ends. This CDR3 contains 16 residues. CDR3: CASSPDVGQSLKKLFF. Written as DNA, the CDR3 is TGTGCCAGCTCACCTGATGTAGGACAGAGTCTGAAAAAACTGTTTTTT.

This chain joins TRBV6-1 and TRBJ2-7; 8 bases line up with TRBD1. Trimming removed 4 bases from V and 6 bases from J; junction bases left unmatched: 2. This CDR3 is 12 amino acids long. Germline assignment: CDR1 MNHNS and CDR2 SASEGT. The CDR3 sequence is CASSVDRGEQYV. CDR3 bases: TGTGCCAGCAGTGTAGACAGGGGCGAGCAGTACGTC.

CDR3: CAIGQGTEAFF. CDR3 sequence (DNA): TGTGCCATCGGACAGGGGACTGAAGCTTTCTTT. The chain uses TRBV6-6 and TRBJ1-1; TRBD1 matches at 9 bases. With 10 bases clipped from V and 5 bases from J, the junction kept 2 bases outside the gene matches. The CDR3 consists of 11 residues. Germline CDR1 and CDR2: MNHNY and SVGAGI (reference sequence).

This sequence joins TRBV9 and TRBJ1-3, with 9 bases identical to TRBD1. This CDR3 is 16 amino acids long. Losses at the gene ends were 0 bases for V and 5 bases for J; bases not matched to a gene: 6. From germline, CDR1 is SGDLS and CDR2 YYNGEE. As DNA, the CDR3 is TGTGCCAGCAGCGTAGGGGGGACAGGGTATCGAAACACCATATATTTT. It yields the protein CASSVGGTGYRNTIYF.

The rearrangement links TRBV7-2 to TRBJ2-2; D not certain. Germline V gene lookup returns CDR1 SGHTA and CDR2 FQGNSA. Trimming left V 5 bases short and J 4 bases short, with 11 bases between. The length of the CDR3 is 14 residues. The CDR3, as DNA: TGTGCCAGCAGCGTCCTAGGAACCACCGGGGAGCTGTTTTTT. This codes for CASSVLGTTGELFF.

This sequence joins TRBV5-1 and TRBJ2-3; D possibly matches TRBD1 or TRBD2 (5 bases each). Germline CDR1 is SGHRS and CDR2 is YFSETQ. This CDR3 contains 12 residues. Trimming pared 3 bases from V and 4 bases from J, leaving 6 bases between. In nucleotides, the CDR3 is TGCGCCAGCAGCTGGGGGTCAGATACGCAGTATTTT. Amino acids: CASSWGSDTQYF.

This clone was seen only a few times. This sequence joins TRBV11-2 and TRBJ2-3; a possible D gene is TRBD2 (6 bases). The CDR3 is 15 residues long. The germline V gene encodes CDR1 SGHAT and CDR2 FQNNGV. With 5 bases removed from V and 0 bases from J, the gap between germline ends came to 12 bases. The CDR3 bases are TGTGCCAGCAGCCGCCGGGGACTCAGCACAGATACGCAGTATTTT. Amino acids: CASSRRGLSTDTQYF.

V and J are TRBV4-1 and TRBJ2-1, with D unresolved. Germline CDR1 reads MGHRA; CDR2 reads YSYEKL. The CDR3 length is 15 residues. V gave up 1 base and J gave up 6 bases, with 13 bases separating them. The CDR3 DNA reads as TGCGCCAGCAGCCAAGGGGCTCAACGCTTCAATGAGCAGTTCTTC. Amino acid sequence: CASSQGAQRFNEQFF.